These 28 T cell receptor beta chains originate from one sample sequenced in a study of blood T cell repertoires in COVID-19 (dated by TCRdb to between 2020 and 2021). Library preparation employed the immunoSEQ multiplex PCR assay. The immuneACCESS repertoire file appears here via TCRdb, limited to in-frame rearrangements. These files lack a portion of the clones; in checked studies, under half of the deficit traces to unresolved V genes, and the cause of the others is not known. The sample records around 700,000 clones, over 80% of which are singletons. Jointly, the top ten make up under 0.3% of the sample. The sample consisted of peripheral blood. These receptors originate from a woman aged 18-29 years with acute or convalescent COVID-19.

V and J are TRBV30 and TRBJ2-7; 9 positions agree with TRBD1. Germline assignment: CDR1 GTSNPN and CDR2 SVGIG (reference sequence). The length of the CDR3 is 15 residues. The V and J ends lost 2 bases and 0 bases, in that order; junction bases with no gene match: 5. As DNA, the CDR3 is TGTGCCTGGAGTCTCCGGGACAGGGCCTCCTACGAGCAGTACTTC. Encoded protein: CAWSLRDRASYEQYF.

This clone was counted a few times. Other DNA sequences in the same sample also yield this CDR3. CDR3 coding DNA: TGTGCCACCAGTGCAGGGTATGGCTACACCTTC. Translation: CATSAGYGYTF. This sequence joins TRBV24-1 and TRBJ1-2; TRBD1 might be the D (5 bases). CDR3 length equals 11 residues. Germline CDR1 KGHDR, CDR2 SFDVKD. V was clipped by 5 bases and J by 5 bases, with 5 bases between them.

J is TRBJ1-5 and V is TRBV7-9; 7 positions agree with TRBD1. After removal of 5 bases from V and 10 bases from J, the junction contained 14 bases not matched to a gene. CDR1 and CDR2 from the germline V gene are SEHNR and FQNEAQ (reference sequence). The CDR3 totals 15 residues. Here the CDR3 DNA reads TGTGCCAGCAGCCCCCGGGACAGTGGGGCCTCCCCCCAGCATTTT. Translation: CASSPRDSGASPQHF. Together with reference TRBV7-9 and TRBJ1-5, the CDR3 gives the full variable domain: DTGVSQNPRHKITKRGQNVTFRCDPISEHNRLYWYRQTLGQGPEFLTYFQNEAQLEKSRLLSDRFSAERPKGSFSTLEIQRTEQGDSAMYLCASSPRDSGASPQHFGDGTRLSIL.

The rearrangement links TRBV30 to TRBJ1-1; D call uncertain. The CDR3 is 13 amino acids. Trimming shortened V by 4 bases and J by 4 bases, and 13 bases separated the two germline ends. CDR1 and CDR2 from the germline V gene are GTSNPN and SVGIG (reference sequence). The CDR3 sequence: CAWKREEVTEAFF. CDR3 in DNA: TGTGCCTGGAAAAGGGAGGAGGTCACTGAAGCTTTCTTT.

The rearrangement links TRBV6-1 to TRBJ2-2, with TRBD1 matching over 9 bases. The germline gives CDR1 MNHNS, CDR2 SASEGT. There are 18 residues in the CDR3. The J segment lost 0 bases and the V segment lost 4 bases, leaving 9 bases of the junction unmatched. In DNA form, the CDR3 reads TGTGCCAGCAGTGTAAAATTAACAGGGGGCACGAACACCGGGGAGCTGTTTTTT. This sequence encodes CASSVKLTGGTNTGELFF.

The chain links TRBV7-2 to TRBJ2-7; 10 nucleotides align to TRBD1. The CDR3 length is 16 residues. V shed 5 bases, J shed 0 bases, and the junction held 7 bases outside the gene matches. The germline V gene encodes CDR1 SGHTA and CDR2 FQGNSA. The CDR3 reads CASSARQGAISYEQYF. The CDR3 DNA reads TGTGCCAGCAGCGCCAGACAGGGGGCTATCTCCTACGAGCAGTACTTC.

The J gene is TRBJ1-3, the V gene TRBV12-5; D not resolved. CDR1 and CDR2 from the germline V gene are LGHNT and FRNRAP. Trimming pared 0 bases from V and 0 bases from J, leaving 12 bases between. The CDR3 spans 17 residues. As DNA, the CDR3 is TGTGCTAGTGGTTTGGTCCCCCCGGGGATCTCTGGAAACACCATATATTTT. This gives the protein CASGLVPPGISGNTIYF. Based on the CDR3 plus reference TRBV12-5 and TRBJ1-3, the full variable domain is DARVTQTPRHKVTEMGQEVTMRCQPILGHNTVFWYRQTMMQGLELLAYFRNRAPLDDSGMPKDRFSAEMPDATLATLKIQPSEPRDSAVYFCASGLVPPGISGNTIYFGEGSWLTVV.

In DNA form, the CDR3 reads TGTGCCAGCATTCGGGCGGGGAGTCTCACAGATACGCAGTATTTT. Translating gives CASIRAGSLTDTQYF. The chain recombines TRBV7-9 with TRBJ2-3, with D perhaps matching TRBD2 (6 bases). The CDR3 consists of 15 residues. Per germline, CDR1 SEHNR and CDR2 FQNEAQ (reference sequence). Trimming removed 7 bases at V and 2 bases at J, with 16 bases between. The full variable domain, in which reference TRBV7-9 and TRBJ2-3 provide the parts outside the CDR3, is DTGVSQNPRHKITKRGQNVTFRCDPISEHNRLYWYRQTLGQGPEFLTYFQNEAQLEKSRLLSDRFSAERPKGSFSTLEIQRTEQGDSAMYLCASIRAGSLTDTQYFGPGTRLTVL.

V and J are TRBV7-9 and TRBJ2-7; the match to TRBD2 covers 8 bases. The V segment lost 5 bases and the J segment 0 bases; nucleotides outside the gene matches: 9. Germline CDR1 is SEHNR and CDR2 is FQNEAQ (reference sequence). This CDR3 spans 16 amino acids. The CDR3 sequence: CASSPVLAESSYEQYF. The CDR3 region has the DNA TGTGCCAGCAGCCCCGTACTAGCGGAAAGCTCCTACGAGCAGTACTTC. Complete variable domain (other parts from reference TRBV7-9 and TRBJ2-7): DTGVSQNPRHKITKRGQNVTFRCDPISEHNRLYWYRQTLGQGPEFLTYFQNEAQLEKSRLLSDRFSAERPKGSFSTLEIQRTEQGDSAMYLCASSPVLAESSYEQYFGPGTRLTVT.

Points on this clone: The same CDR3 arises from other DNA sequences in this sample as well. The genes are TRBV7-9 and TRBJ2-3, with D tentatively TRBD2 (5 bases). V lost 6 bases, J lost 2 bases, and 6 bases lay in between. Germline CDR1 and CDR2: SEHNR and FQNEAQ (reference sequence). This CDR3 is 12 amino acids long. This CDR3 is CASSRDTDTQYF. In DNA, the CDR3 is TGTGCCAGCAGTCGGGACACAGATACGCAGTATTTT.

The genes are TRBV7-2 and TRBJ1-1; 7 bases fit TRBD1. The germline V gene encodes CDR1 SGHTA and CDR2 FQGNSA. V gave up 5 bases and J gave up 2 bases; unmatched junction bases: 11. This CDR3 region has 16 residues. The CDR3 reads CASSPYLGQRNTEAFF. The CDR3 coding sequence is TGTGCCAGCAGCCCGTATTTGGGACAGAGAAACACTGAAGCTTTCTTT.

The gene calls are TRBV4-1 and TRBJ2-7; D ambiguous. CDR1 MGHRA and CDR2 YSYEKL come from the germline V gene. CDR3 length: 13 amino acids. Trimming cost V 1 base and J 3 bases, with 7 bases left between them. CDR3 bases: TGCGCCAGCAGCCAAGTTGGCCGCTACGAGCAGTACTTC. Protein: CASSQVGRYEQYF.

The DNA for the CDR3 is TGTGCCAGCAGCAATGGCTGCGGGGCGCACAATCAGCCCCAGCATTTT. Protein sequence: CASSNGCGAHNQPQHF. This chain joins TRBV21-1 and TRBJ1-5. TRBV21-1 is a documented pseudogene. CDR3 length: 16 amino acids.

The chain couples TRBV2 to TRBJ1-2; a weak D match, TRBD1 (6 bases). Germline V gene data show CDR1 as SNHLY and CDR2 as FYNNEI. Trimming took 1 base from V and 5 from J, leaving 11 bases between them. The CDR3 is 14 amino acids. The CDR3 is CASSEVDRLYGYTF. CDR3 in DNA: TGTGCCAGCAGTGAAGTAGACAGGCTGTATGGCTACACCTTC.

This rearrangement joins TRBV28 to TRBJ2-3; tentative D call: TRBD1 (7 bases). Germline CDR1 is MDHEN and CDR2 is SYDVKM. The CDR3 runs 12 residues. The germline V and J ends were trimmed by 7 bases and 11 bases, with 16 bases remaining between them. CDR3 nucleotides: TGTGCCAGCACCGTAGCGGCAGGGGGGCAGTATTTT. Translation: CASTVAAGGQYF.

CDR3 nucleotides: TGTGCCTGGAGCACCACGGGGACAGGGTGGTATTTT. As protein: CAWSTTGTGWYF. The gene calls are TRBV30 and TRBJ2-3, with 9 bases matching TRBD1. Germline V gives CDR1 GTSNPN, CDR2 SVGIG (reference sequence). The length of the CDR3 is 12 residues. Unmatched junction bases numbered 9, after V lost 3 bases and J lost 14 bases.

The DNA of the CDR3 is TGTGCCAGCAGCACCAACAGGGCTTCAGGAAACACCATATATTTT. This sequence encodes CASSTNRASGNTIYF. The rearrangement joins TRBV21-1 to TRBJ1-3; TRBD1, the table's D call, was not compared with the DNA. TRBV21-1 is noted as a pseudogene. This CDR3 comprises 15 residues.

The chain employs TRBV7-9 and TRBJ2-3; D may be TRBD2 (5 bases). V dropped 5 bases and J dropped 0 bases, with 12 bases sitting between them. The germline V gene has CDR1 SEHNR and CDR2 FQNEAQ (reference sequence). The CDR3 is 15 amino acids. DNA of the CDR3: TGTGCCAGCAGCCCCATAGGGAGAAGCACAGATACGCAGTATTTT. Translating it yields CASSPIGRSTDTQYF.

This clone has only one observation. This sequence joins TRBV18 and TRBJ2-1; 7 positions match TRBD1. V gave up 3 bases and J gave up 4 bases; unmatched junction bases: 3. The CDR3 runs to 14 residues. CDR1 and CDR2 from the germline V gene are KGHSH and LQKENI. The CDR3 bases are TGTGCCAGCTCACCGGGGACAGTTTACAATGAGCAGTTCTTC. Translating it yields CASSPGTVYNEQFF.

The chain has TRBV30 and TRBJ1-2; 8 bases map to TRBD1. Per the germline V gene, CDR1 is GTSNPN and CDR2 is SVGIG (reference sequence). The CDR3 spans 13 residues. The junction had 7 bases not matched to a gene; V was cut back by 2 bases and J by 8 bases. The CDR3 reads CAWSPTGGSGYTF. DNA for the CDR3: TGTGCCTGGAGTCCTACAGGGGGTAGCGGCTACACCTTC.

The chain carries TRBV15 and TRBJ2-6, with 7 positions matching TRBD1. The ends lost 2 bases at V and 2 bases at J; junction bases unmatched: 9. Germline lookup yields CDR1 LNHNV and CDR2 YYDKDF (reference sequence). CDR3 size: 18 residues. DNA for the CDR3: TGTGCCACCAGCAGACCGGCCGACAGGGCGGCTGGGGCCAACGTCCTGACTTTC. Protein sequence: CATSRPADRAAGANVLTF.

This sequence joins TRBV5-1 and TRBJ1-2; unclear D gene. CDR3 length: 14 residues. The V and J ends lost 1 base and 3 bases respectively, with 10 bases between them. Germline V lookup: CDR1 SGHRS, CDR2 YFSETQ. The CDR3 DNA is TGCGCCAGCAGCTTGACCGGGGATTACTATGGCTACACCTTC. This gives the protein CASSLTGDYYGYTF.

This chain links TRBV5-8 with TRBJ1-2, with D perhaps TRBD1 (5 bases). With 2 bases removed from V and 13 bases from J, the gap between germline ends came to 9 bases. This CDR3 spans 10 amino acids. CDR1 and CDR2 from the germline V gene are SGHTS and YDEGEE. For the CDR3, the DNA is TGTGCCAGCAGCTTCAGGGTAGCCACCTTC. It is translated as CASSFRVATF.

The genes are TRBV2 and TRBJ2-7; 9 bases are a match to TRBD2. CDR1 and CDR2 (germline): SNHLY, FYNNEI. With 3 bases clipped from V and 5 bases from J, the junction kept 5 bases outside the gene matches. This CDR3 region has 14 residues. The CDR3 protein is CASSEIAGEDEQYF. The DNA for the CDR3 is TGTGCCAGCAGTGAGATAGCGGGGGAGGACGAGCAGTACTTC.

This chain links TRBV7-9 with TRBJ2-4; D call uncertain. The CDR3 runs 13 residues. V lost 1 base, J lost 6 bases, and 7 bases lay in between. The germline V gene encodes CDR1 SEHNR and CDR2 FQNEAQ (reference sequence). DNA of the CDR3: TGTGCCAGCAGCTTAGTAACTGGAAACATTCAGTACTTC. Its translation: CASSLVTGNIQYF.

This sequence joins TRBV2 and TRBJ1-1; no clear D gene. V was pared by 3 bases and J by 0 bases, with 11 bases between. The CDR3 is 15 amino acids. CDR1 and CDR2 from the germline V gene are SNHLY and FYNNEI. CDR3 amino acids: CASSDGRSLNTEAFF. The CDR3 DNA reads as TGTGCCAGCAGTGACGGGAGGTCTTTGAACACTGAAGCTTTCTTT.

This sequence joins TRBV27 and TRBJ1-2; tentative D call: TRBD1 (6 bases). This CDR3 comprises 14 residues. Germline CDR1 MNHEY, CDR2 SMNVEV (reference sequence). V was shortened by 5 bases and J by 7 bases, with 17 bases between the two germline ends. The CDR3 sequence: CASSPLAGASGYTF. The CDR3 DNA reads as TGTGCCAGCAGTCCCCTTGCGGGGGCGTCTGGCTACACCTTC.

V and J are TRBV18 and TRBJ2-3, with 8 nucleotides matching TRBD2. From germline, CDR1 is KGHSH and CDR2 LQKENI. Germline trimming cut 3 bases from V and 1 base from J; bases unmatched to any gene: 3. CDR3 length: 15 residues. CDR3 nucleotide sequence: TGTGCCAGCTCACCCGCGGGGGGACGCACAGATACGCAGTATTTT. Encoded protein: CASSPAGGRTDTQYF.